This TCR beta chain was identified during a study of blood T cell repertoires in COVID-19. Overall study context: Some COVID-19 samples were acute and others convalescent; all came from the United States, Italy and Spain.

The study recruited people aged 18 to 89 years across 20 to 30 US areas. TCRdb's copy holds only in-frame clones and misses some; the assay was immunoSEQ multiplex PCR. The sample holds hundreds of thousands of clones, around 90% seen once. V lost 4 bases, J lost 1 base, and 11 bases lay in between. The germline gives CDR1 MGHRA, CDR2 YSYEKL. This CDR3 has 15 amino acids. The chain has TRBV4-1 and TRBJ1-5; D call uncertain. The material sequenced was PBMCs or T cells enriched from blood (not recorded which). The sequence came from a woman between 18 and 29 years old with acute COVID-19. CDR3 nucleotides: TGCGCCAGCAGCCCTGACATTTACAGCAATCAGCCCCAGCATTTT. Amino acids: CASSPDIYSNQPQHF.